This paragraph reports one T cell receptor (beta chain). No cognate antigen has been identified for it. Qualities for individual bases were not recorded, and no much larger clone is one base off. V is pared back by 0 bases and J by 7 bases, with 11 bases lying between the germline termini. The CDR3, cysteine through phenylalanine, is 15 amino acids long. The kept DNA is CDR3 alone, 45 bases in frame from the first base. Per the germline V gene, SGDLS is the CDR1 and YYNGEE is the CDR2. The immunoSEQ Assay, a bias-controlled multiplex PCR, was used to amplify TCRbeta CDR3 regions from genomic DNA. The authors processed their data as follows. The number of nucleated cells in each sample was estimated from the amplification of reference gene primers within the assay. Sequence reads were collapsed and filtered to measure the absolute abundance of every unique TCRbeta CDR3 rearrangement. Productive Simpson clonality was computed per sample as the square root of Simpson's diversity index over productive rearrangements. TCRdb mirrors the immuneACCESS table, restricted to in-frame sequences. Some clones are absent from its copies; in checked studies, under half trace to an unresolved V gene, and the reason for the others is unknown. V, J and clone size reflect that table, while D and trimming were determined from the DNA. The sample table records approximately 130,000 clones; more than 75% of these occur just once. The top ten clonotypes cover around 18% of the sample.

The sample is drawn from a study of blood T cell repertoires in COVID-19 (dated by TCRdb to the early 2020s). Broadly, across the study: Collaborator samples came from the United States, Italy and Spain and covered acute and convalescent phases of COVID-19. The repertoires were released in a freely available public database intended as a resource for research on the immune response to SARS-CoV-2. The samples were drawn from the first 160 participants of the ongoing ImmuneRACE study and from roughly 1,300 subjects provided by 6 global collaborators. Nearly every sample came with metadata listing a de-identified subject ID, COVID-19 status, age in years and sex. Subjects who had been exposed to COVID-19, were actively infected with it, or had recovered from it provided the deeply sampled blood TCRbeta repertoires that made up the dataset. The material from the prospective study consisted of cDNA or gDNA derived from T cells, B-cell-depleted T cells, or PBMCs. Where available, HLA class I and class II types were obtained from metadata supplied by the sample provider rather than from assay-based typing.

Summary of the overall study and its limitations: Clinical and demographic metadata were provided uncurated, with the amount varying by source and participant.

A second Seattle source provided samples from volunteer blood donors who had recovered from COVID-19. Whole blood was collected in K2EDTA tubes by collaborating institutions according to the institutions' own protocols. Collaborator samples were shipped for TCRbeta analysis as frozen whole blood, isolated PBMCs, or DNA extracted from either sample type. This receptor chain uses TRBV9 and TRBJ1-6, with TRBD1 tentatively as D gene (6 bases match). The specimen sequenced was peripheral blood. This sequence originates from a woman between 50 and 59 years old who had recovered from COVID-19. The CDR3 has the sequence CASSVEGVGNSPLHF. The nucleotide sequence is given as TGTGCCAGCAGCGTAGAGGGGGTCGGAAATTCACCCCTCCACTTT.